The next 18 T cell receptor beta chains were all read from a single sample in a study of T-cell memory formation after mild COVID-19. MiXCR, run by TCRdb on the 5' RACE reads, gives a single entry per CDR3 protein. The sample yields 85,000 to 130,000 distinct CDR3 sequences, over 15% seen once. Sequencing used PBMCs or a T cell subset sorted from them (not recorded which). Every receptor here comes from an adult woman who had mild COVID-19 (a few samples of this study predate the infection). Cell type and time point are not known.

In its sample, this clonotype was seen a few times. The chain carries TRBV4-1 and TRBJ2-5; TRBD1 matches at 9 bases. The CDR3 has 18 residues. Germline V gives CDR1 MGHRA, CDR2 YSYEKL. The trim removed 4 bases at V and 2 bases at J, leaving 14 bases unmatched. In nucleotides, the CDR3 is TGCGCCAGCAGCCCCCTCGATAGTGCGGACAGGGGACAAGAGACCCAGTACTTC. Its protein product is CASSPLDSADRGQETQYF.

The chain employs TRBV5-1 and TRBJ2-7; tentatively, D is TRBD2 (5 bases). The CDR3 sequence is 15 residues long. V was shortened by 3 bases and J by 4 bases, with 17 bases between the two germline ends. Per germline, CDR1 SGHRS and CDR2 YFSETQ. The CDR3 nucleotides are TGCGCCAGCAGCTCGGGGATCTCTACTCTGTACGAGCAGTACTTC. This sequence encodes CASSSGISTLYEQYF.

The chain carries TRBV29-1 and TRBJ2-1; D perhaps matches TRBD2 (5 bases). This CDR3 comprises 15 residues. The germline CDR1 and CDR2 sequences are SQVTM and ANQGSEA. The V end was cut by 3 bases, the J end by 3 bases, with 15 bases between. The CDR3 DNA follows: TGCAGCGTTGACCTAAGTGAGAGGGTCTACAATGAGCAGTTCTTC. Its translation is CSVDLSERVYNEQFF.

This chain connects TRBV20-1 to TRBJ2-7; 7 bases are shared with TRBD2. The CDR3 runs 12 residues. Trimming removed 7 bases from V and 2 bases from J; junction bases left unmatched: 5. Germline assignment: CDR1 DFQATT and CDR2 SNEGSKA (reference sequence). This chain's CDR3 is CSGRDYTYEQYF. Here the CDR3 DNA reads TGCAGTGGGCGGGACTATACCTACGAGCAGTACTTC.

The chain links TRBV4-1 to TRBJ1-1, with D tentatively TRBD1 (6 bases). Germline values: CDR1 MGHRA, CDR2 YSYEKL. This CDR3 is 14 amino acids long. Trimming pared 0 bases from V and 4 bases from J, leaving 9 bases between. CDR3 DNA: TGCGCCAGCAGCCAAGACAGGGGCATCACTGAAGCTTTCTTT. Amino acid sequence: CASSQDRGITEAFF.

There are many counts of this clonotype. The V call is TRBV12-3 or TRBV12-4, the J call TRBJ2-7, with D hard to call. V was clipped by 3 bases and J by 2 bases, with 8 bases between them. CDR3 length equals 13 residues. The CDR3 nucleotides are TGTGCCAGCAGTTTTGGGCCGACCTACGAGCAGTACTTC. Translated, it gives CASSFGPTYEQYF.

The CDR3 loop reads CASSPLAGGSTDTQYF. The CDR3 DNA reads TGTGCCAGCAGCCCACTAGCGGGAGGGAGCACAGATACGCAGTATTTT. The chain combines TRBV7-3 with TRBJ2-3; 13 bases are shared with TRBD2. CDR1 is SGHTA and CDR2 is FQGTGA in the germline V gene. V lost 5 bases to trimming and J lost 0 bases; unmatched junction nucleotides: 2. CDR3 length equals 16 residues.

The chain uses TRBV7-9 and TRBJ2-7; 8 bases align to TRBD2. Germline CDR1 reads SEHNR; CDR2 reads FQNEAQ (reference sequence). With 1 base clipped from V and 0 bases from J, the junction kept 5 bases outside the gene matches. The CDR3 covers 16 residues. The CDR3 DNA follows: TGTGCCAGCAGCTTAGGTCCGGGAGGGGCCTCCTACGAGCAGTACTTC. Translated, it gives CASSLGPGGASYEQYF.

In its sample, this clonotype was seen a few times. The chain combines TRBV7-6 with TRBJ2-1, with 11 bases fitting TRBD2. This CDR3 is 14 amino acids long. Germline CDR1 is SGHVS and CDR2 is FNYEAQ. V was pared by 4 bases and J by 10 bases, with 6 bases of the junction left unmatched. This CDR3 is CASSSLAGGLEQFF. CDR3 coding DNA: TGTGCCAGCAGCTCCCTAGCGGGAGGCCTGGAGCAGTTCTTC.

The V gene is TRBV5-1, the J gene TRBJ2-1; 8 positions agree with TRBD1. The V gene's germline CDR1 is SGHRS and CDR2 YFSETQ. Trimming removed 3 bases from V and 5 bases from J; junction bases left unmatched: 7. CDR3 size: 15 residues. The CDR3 DNA sequence: TGCGCCAGCAGCTCTGGACAGGGCTTCAACAATGAGCAGTTCTTC. Protein product: CASSSGQGFNNEQFF.

V and J are TRBV29-1 and TRBJ2-1; 10 positions agree with TRBD2. This CDR3 is built from 13 residues. Germline CDR1 is SQVTM and CDR2 is ANQGSEA. V dropped 7 bases and J dropped 8; count of bases not matched to a gene: 8. The CDR3 is CSDLLAGRDEQFF. The DNA of the CDR3 is TGCAGCGACCTACTAGCGGGACGCGATGAGCAGTTCTTC.

The gene calls are TRBV21-1 and TRBJ1-2. TRBV21-1 is listed as a pseudogene. The CDR3 loop spans 11 amino acids. CDR3 residues: CASRRNRGYTF. Here the CDR3 DNA reads TGTGCCAGCAGAAGGAACCGTGGCTACACCTTC.

This clonotype was seen only a few times. V is TRBV10-3 and J is TRBJ2-3; weak D call: TRBD2 (6 bases). Deletions cut 1 base from V and 0 bases from J, with 11 bases between. The CDR3 consists of 16 residues. The germline V gene has CDR1 ENHRY and CDR2 SYGVKD. CDR3 amino acids: CAISELGLTSTDTQYF. The CDR3 DNA reads as TGTGCCATCAGTGAGTTGGGACTCACTAGCACAGATACGCAGTATTTT.

The sample holds a few counts of this clonotype. The chain recombines TRBV29-1 with TRBJ1-1; no reliable D call. CDR1 is SQVTM and CDR2 is ANQGSEA in the germline V gene. There are 14 residues in the CDR3. The V and J ends lost 4 bases and 10 bases respectively, with 22 bases between them. The CDR3 protein is CSVGDLGPSGGAFF. Here the CDR3 DNA reads TGCAGCGTTGGCGATTTAGGGCCTTCTGGTGGAGCTTTCTTT.

This clonotype was observed a few times. CDR3 loop: CASSLTAGMEAGQPQHF. In DNA, the CDR3 is TGTGCCAGCAGCCTAACGGCAGGGATGGAAGCGGGTCAGCCCCAGCATTTT. J is TRBJ1-5 and V is TRBV7-2; tentative D call: TRBD1 (5 bases). Trimming took off 5 bases at V and 6 bases at J, with 23 bases between the two ends. The CDR3 spans 17 residues. Germline CDR1 SGHTA, CDR2 FQGNSA.

This clonotype has a single count. DNA for the CDR3: TGTGCCAGCAGCCTCGGGACTAGCGAGGGCACAGATACGCAGTATTTT. It is translated as CASSLGTSEGTDTQYF. The chain has TRBV7-3 and TRBJ2-3, with 10 bases matching TRBD2. The CDR3 has 16 residues. The germline V gene encodes CDR1 SGHTA and CDR2 FQGTGA. Unmatched junction bases numbered 6, after V lost 5 bases and J lost 1 base. Looking up the rest from reference TRBV7-3 and TRBJ2-3 gives the full variable domain: GAGVSQTPSNKVTEKGKYVELRCDPISGHTALYWYRQSLGQGPEFLIYFQGTGAADDSGLPNDRFFAVRPEGSVSTLKIQRTERGDSAVYLCASSLGTSEGTDTQYFGPGTRLTVL.

This clonotype was observed a handful of times. J is TRBJ2-1 and V is TRBV4-3; D not resolved. V shed 0 bases and J shed 6 bases, with 9 bases lying between them. Germline V gives CDR1 LGHNA, CDR2 YSLEER. This CDR3 has 14 amino acids. CDR3 DNA: TGCGCCAGCAGCCAAGATAGGACGGCCAATGAGCAGTTCTTC. Translated, it gives CASSQDRTANEQFF.

This clonotype has more than one count but fewer than ten. The chain carries TRBV29-1 and TRBJ2-1, with 9 positions matching TRBD1. Germline CDR1 SQVTM, CDR2 ANQGSEA. The V and J ends lost 6 bases and 4 bases, in that order; junction bases with no gene match: 1. The CDR3 extends over 12 amino acids. CDR3 loop: CSVGTGYNEQFF. In nucleotides, the CDR3 is TGCAGCGTGGGGACAGGGTACAATGAGCAGTTCTTC.